Shown below are 22 T cell receptor beta chains from a single sample sequenced in a study of cytomegalovirus exposure and HLA in healthy donors. Profiled with immunoSEQ multiplex PCR; TCRdb holds only in-frame clones, not every one. The repertoire has about 220,000 clones, roughly 83% of them found once; the top ten carry 11% to 15%. Material for sequencing was PBMCs. The receptors derive from a woman aged 30 to 39 in good health and CMV-seropositive.

The chain joins TRBV2 to TRBJ1-2, with TRBD1 matching over 8 bases. The CDR3 loop spans 13 amino acids. Germline V gene sequence: CDR1 SNHLY, CDR2 FYNNEI. After removal of 8 bases from V and 3 bases from J, the junction contained 5 bases not matched to a gene. The CDR3 DNA reads TGTGCCAGCGGACGACAGGGGTACTATGGCTACACCTTC. Its translation: CASGRQGYYGYTF.

This clone appeared a few times. CDR3 nucleotides: TGTGCCAGCAGGAAAAGGACTAGCGGGAATGAGCAGTTCTTC. It is translated as CASRKRTSGNEQFF. V gene TRBV11-3 combines with J gene TRBJ2-1; 11 bases fit TRBD2. V lost 6 bases to trimming and J lost 7 bases; unmatched junction nucleotides: 5. The CDR3 has 14 residues. Germline CDR1 SGHNT, CDR2 YENEEA.

This clone has just a few counts. The J gene is TRBJ1-5, the V gene TRBV9; tentative D call: TRBD1 (5 bases). The CDR3 has 15 residues. Germline V gene lookup returns CDR1 SGDLS and CDR2 YYNGEE. V gave up 2 bases and J gave up 7 bases, with 16 bases separating them. The CDR3 bases are TGTGCCAGCAGCGTCTCAGGGTCAGTTATCCAGCCCCAGCATTTT. It yields the protein CASSVSGSVIQPQHF.

This clone appeared a single time. The gene calls are TRBV5-6 and TRBJ2-5; D ambiguous. The CDR3 runs 14 residues. Germline CDR1 is SGHDT and CDR2 is YYEEEE. V shed 4 bases and J shed 3 bases, with 13 bases lying between them. The CDR3 protein is CASSQTTFKETQYF. The CDR3 DNA follows: TGTGCCAGCAGCCAGACAACTTTTAAAGAGACCCAGTACTTC. The whole variable domain, remainder taken from reference TRBV5-6 and TRBJ2-5, is DAGVTQSPTHLIKTRGQQVTLRCSPKSGHDTVSWYQQALGQGPQFIFQYYEEEERQRGNFPDRFSGHQFPNYSSELNVNALLLGDSALYLCASSQTTFKETQYFGPGTRLLVL.

The chain uses TRBV18 and TRBJ2-3, with 7 bases aligning to TRBD1. The CDR3 totals 14 residues. From germline, CDR1 is KGHSH and CDR2 LQKENI. J gave up 4 bases and V 5 bases, and 6 bases lay outside the gene matches. CDR3 region: CASSDRVRSDTQYF. CDR3 bases: TGTGCCAGCTCAGACAGGGTCAGATCAGATACGCAGTATTTT.

This chain links TRBV5-1 with TRBJ2-2; D call uncertain. Trimming took 0 bases from V and 1 from J, leaving 4 bases between them. This CDR3 is 14 amino acids long. Per the germline V gene, CDR1 is SGHRS and CDR2 is YFSETQ. DNA of the CDR3: TGCGCCAGCAGCTTGGGGAAGAACACCGGGGAGCTGTTTTTT. It encodes CASSLGKNTGELFF.

The chain joins TRBV29-1 to TRBJ1-1; no reliable D call. Germline V gives CDR1 SQVTM, CDR2 ANQGSEA. Deletions cut 5 bases from V and 1 base from J, with 11 bases between. CDR3 length equals 13 residues. The CDR3 protein is CSVIGMKNTEAFF. The DNA for the CDR3 is TGCAGCGTTATAGGGATGAAGAACACTGAAGCTTTCTTT.

The chain employs TRBV28 and TRBJ2-2, with 8 nucleotides matching TRBD1. Germline V lookup: CDR1 MDHEN, CDR2 SYDVKM. The CDR3 runs 15 residues. V shed 6 bases, J shed 4 bases, and the junction held 7 bases outside the gene matches. This chain's CDR3 is CASSLGQDSTGELFF. The CDR3 bases are TGTGCCAGCAGCCTGGGACAGGACAGCACCGGGGAGCTGTTTTTT.

This rearrangement joins TRBV4-1 to TRBJ2-2, with 8 bases aligning to TRBD1. The CDR3 consists of 16 residues. Germline V gives CDR1 MGHRA, CDR2 YSYEKL. V lost 1 base, J lost 4 bases, and 5 bases stayed unmatched. CDR3 nucleotide sequence: TGCGCCAGCAGCCAAGGACAGGGGAGGTCCACCGGGGAGCTGTTTTTT. Translated: CASSQGQGRSTGELFF.

The chain combines TRBV29-1 with TRBJ2-3; D is perhaps TRBD2 (6 bases). V was pared by 0 bases and J by 3 bases, with 13 bases between. The CDR3 has 15 amino acids. CDR1 and CDR2 (germline): SQVTM, ANQGSEA. CDR3 protein: CSVEDPAEGTDTQYF. CDR3 bases: TGCAGCGTTGAAGATCCGGCGGAGGGAACAGATACGCAGTATTTT.

The CDR3 DNA reads as TGTGCCAGTAGAGACAGTACGAACTATGGCTACACCTTC. Translated: CASRDSTNYGYTF. This chain uses TRBV19 with TRBJ1-2; tentatively, D is TRBD1 (5 bases). From germline, CDR1 is LNHDA and CDR2 SQIVND (reference sequence). The length of the CDR3 is 13 residues. The V gene lost 6 bases and the J gene lost 2 bases, with 10 bases spanning the gap.

This chain links TRBV28 with TRBJ1-2; 8 bases are a match to TRBD1. The CDR3 is 15 residues long. Germline-derived CDR1 and CDR2 are MDHEN and SYDVKM. V dropped 10 bases and J dropped 4; count of bases not matched to a gene: 14. CDR3 loop: CATDLGRQGRYGYTF. The CDR3 region has the DNA TGTGCCACCGATTTGGGTAGACAGGGGCGCTATGGCTACACCTTC.

V gene TRBV18 combines with J gene TRBJ2-2; 7 bases line up with TRBD1. V was pared by 1 base and J by 5 bases, with 4 bases of the junction left unmatched. The CDR3 totals 15 residues. CDR1 KGHSH and CDR2 LQKENI come from the germline V gene. The CDR3 loop is CASSPQGARTGELFF. In DNA form, the CDR3 reads TGTGCCAGCTCACCACAGGGGGCAAGGACCGGGGAGCTGTTTTTT.

This chain uses TRBV4-2 with TRBJ2-5, with D unclear. Germline V gene lookup returns CDR1 LGHNA and CDR2 YNFKEQ. The CDR3 is made up of 15 amino acids. The germline V and J ends were trimmed by 1 base and 4 bases, with 13 bases remaining between them. CDR3 sequence: CASSQGRSTGETQYF. CDR3 bases: TGTGCCAGCAGCCAAGGACGGTCGACCGGAGAGACCCAGTACTTC.

V and J are TRBV9 and TRBJ1-5; D is possibly TRBD1 (6 bases). In germline, CDR1 is SGDLS, CDR2 YYNGEE. Trimming removed 0 bases at V and 7 bases at J, with 11 bases between. The CDR3 runs 14 residues. The CDR3 reads CASSVGRGTQPQHF. For the CDR3, the DNA is TGTGCCAGCAGCGTAGGCAGGGGCACCCAGCCCCAGCATTTT.

The gene calls are TRBV27 and TRBJ2-1; 11 nucleotides agree with TRBD1. CDR1 and CDR2 from the germline V gene are MNHEY and SMNVEV (reference sequence). The trim removed 3 bases at V and 6 bases at J, leaving 7 bases unmatched. CDR3 length: 16 residues. CDR3 amino acids: CASSLPGTGGSNEQFF. CDR3 nucleotide sequence: TGTGCCAGCAGTTTGCCCGGGACAGGGGGGTCCAATGAGCAGTTCTTC.

The chain carries TRBV29-1 and TRBJ2-2; 8 nucleotides align to TRBD1. The CDR3 consists of 14 residues. Germline CDR1 and CDR2: SQVTM and ANQGSEA. Unmatched junction bases numbered 9, after V lost 5 bases and J lost 7 bases. In DNA, the CDR3 is TGCAGCGTTTTGGCAGGGGGCTTCAACGGGGAGCTGTTTTTT. Translating it yields CSVLAGGFNGELFF.

The V gene is TRBV27, the J gene TRBJ1-5, with 8 bases lining up with TRBD1. The CDR3 is 13 amino acids. Germline CDR1 reads MNHEY; CDR2 reads SMNVEV (reference sequence). J gave up 9 bases and V 4 bases, and 5 bases lay outside the gene matches. CDR3 protein: CASSSDRVRPQHF. The CDR3 DNA follows: TGTGCCAGCAGTTCGGACAGGGTGAGGCCCCAGCATTTT.

The chain joins TRBV29-1 to TRBJ1-1, with TRBD1 matching 8 bases. There are 11 residues in the CDR3. The J segment lost 5 bases and the V segment lost 4 bases, leaving 0 bases of the junction unmatched. CDR1 and CDR2 (germline): SQVTM, ANQGSEA. For the CDR3, the DNA is TGCAGCGTTGGACAGGGGACTGAAGCTTTCTTT. Translated, it gives CSVGQGTEAFF.

This clone was recorded once. V usage is TRBV6-6 and J usage is TRBJ2-3; 8 nucleotides match TRBD2. Unmatched junction bases numbered 8, after V lost 10 bases and J lost 5 bases. CDR1 is MNHNY, CDR2 SVGAGI, per germline (reference sequence). CDR3 length: 13 amino acids. The chain's CDR3 is CATRGGVGDTQYF. Here the CDR3 DNA reads TGTGCCACTCGGGGGGGAGTCGGAGATACGCAGTATTTT.

This clone was seen only a few times. This chain links TRBV19 with TRBJ1-1, with D uncertain. CDR1 and CDR2 (germline): LNHDA, SQIVND (reference sequence). The CDR3 is made up of 13 amino acids. The ends were cut back, 3 bases at V and 3 bases at J, with 8 bases in the middle. This CDR3 is CASSMAGHTEAFF. As DNA, the CDR3 is TGTGCCAGTAGTATGGCCGGGCACACTGAAGCTTTCTTT.

The gene calls are TRBV11-3 and TRBJ2-7; 7 bases match TRBD2. Trimming removed 2 bases from V and 4 bases from J; junction bases left unmatched: 8. This CDR3 contains 15 residues. Germline values: CDR1 SGHNT, CDR2 YENEEA. The CDR3 protein is CASSLNDGGSYEQYF. In DNA form, the CDR3 reads TGTGCCAGCAGCTTAAACGATGGCGGGAGTTACGAGCAGTACTTC.